Each of the 9 T cell receptor beta chains below was sequenced from the same sample in a study of blood T cell repertoires in COVID-19. Here immunoSEQ multiplex PCR was the method, and the copy in TCRdb shows in-frame clones only, minus some. The sample lists roughly 120,000 clones; less than 90% were seen once. Sequencing was done on a sample of peripheral blood. These TCRs come from a man aged 65-85 years with acute or convalescent COVID-19.

The chain employs TRBV5-6 and TRBJ2-7; D possibly corresponds to TRBD1 (5 bases). V was pared by 0 bases and J by 6 bases, with 7 bases between. The CDR3 is made up of 12 amino acids. CDR1 is SGHDT and CDR2 is YYEEEE in the germline V gene. CDR3 coding DNA: TGTGCCAGCAGCTTGGGGGGCCGCGAGCAGTACTTC. Amino acids: CASSLGGREQYF.

The J gene is TRBJ1-5, the V gene TRBV30; TRBD1 aligns across 7 bases. The CDR3 runs to 15 residues. V trimming: 2 bases; J trimming: 4 bases; junction bases outside the gene matches: 8. Looked up from germline, CDR1 is GTSNPN and CDR2 is SVGIG (reference sequence). Written as DNA, the CDR3 is TGTGCCTGGAGTTACACAGGGGCGGGGAATCAGCCCCAGCATTTT. Residues: CAWSYTGAGNQPQHF.

This chain links TRBV5-5 with TRBJ2-5; 7 bases fit TRBD2. Germline trimming cut 5 bases from V and 2 bases from J; bases unmatched to any gene: 6. This CDR3 is built from 14 residues. Germline values: CDR1 SGHKS, CDR2 YYEKEE (reference sequence). The CDR3 loop reads CASSQGLVQETQYF. Here the CDR3 DNA reads TGTGCCAGCAGTCAAGGACTAGTTCAAGAGACCCAGTACTTC.

The rearrangement links TRBV24-1 to TRBJ2-1, with 7 nucleotides matching TRBD2. V lost 0 bases to trimming and J lost 9 bases; unmatched junction nucleotides: 4. The V gene's germline CDR1 is KGHDR and CDR2 SFDVKD. This CDR3 has 14 amino acids. CDR3 DNA sequence: TGTGCCACCAGTGATTTGGGCCGGGAGGCTGAGCAGTTCTTC. Its translation: CATSDLGREAEQFF.

The V and J genes are TRBV2 and TRBJ2-7; D might be TRBD2 (6 bases). V dropped 7 bases and J dropped 2 bases, with 15 bases sitting between them. The germline V gene has CDR1 SNHLY and CDR2 FYNNEI. This CDR3 is built from 14 residues. CDR3 DNA: TGTGCCAGCATCCCGGGGTGGGGGGCCTACGAGCAGTACTTC. Translation: CASIPGWGAYEQYF.

This chain uses TRBV3-1 (or the pseudogene TRBV3-2) with TRBJ1-2, with 7 bases fitting TRBD1. CDR3 size: 13 residues. The V segment lost 6 bases and the J segment 4 bases; nucleotides outside the gene matches: 5. The V gene's germline CDR1 is LGHDT and CDR2 YNNKEL (reference sequence). DNA of the CDR3: TGTGCCAGCAGGCCACAGGGGTTCTATGGCTACACCTTC. Amino acids: CASRPQGFYGYTF.

The chain combines TRBV5-6 with TRBJ2-7; weak D call: TRBD2 (5 bases). V was shortened by 6 bases and J by 4 bases, with 14 bases between the two germline ends. This CDR3 has 13 residues. Germline values: CDR1 SGHDT, CDR2 YYEEEE. CDR3 sequence: CASTLYGIYEQYF. CDR3 nucleotides: TGTGCCAGCACCCTATACGGGATTTACGAGCAGTACTTC.

CDR3 amino acids: CASSEVPPGTSNQPQHF. CDR3 DNA: TGTGCCAGCAGTGAAGTTCCCCCAGGTACGAGCAATCAGCCCCAGCATTTT. The J gene is TRBJ1-5, the V gene TRBV6-1; D gene uncertain. From germline, CDR1 is MNHNS and CDR2 SASEGT. CDR3 length equals 17 residues. V lost 1 base, J lost 1 base, and 14 bases lay in between.

CDR3 amino acids: CASSFRGRVTDTQYF. As DNA, the CDR3 is TGTGCCAGCAGCTTCAGGGGCAGGGTCACAGATACGCAGTATTTT. The rearrangement links TRBV11-2 to TRBJ2-3; perhaps TRBD1 as D (6 bases). Germline CDR1 reads SGHAT; CDR2 reads FQNNGV. V was cut by 3 bases and J by 2 bases, with 12 bases left in between. This CDR3 is built from 15 residues.